Included here is one T cell receptor beta chain sequence, with context. Sequenced by immunoSEQ multiplex PCR; TCRdb stores in-frame clones only, minus some. This table holds approximately 94,000 clones, about 90% found once. This sample was included in a study of control samples from healthy donors and cancer patients. The ends lost 3 bases at V and 1 base at J; junction bases unmatched: 8. CDR1 SGHTA and CDR2 FQGNSA come from the germline V gene. The CDR3 is 16 residues long. The source is a woman in her forties or fifties in good health. Sequenced sample: blood. This rearrangement joins TRBV7-2 to TRBJ2-5, with 7 bases fitting TRBD2. This CDR3 is CASSFGLGGFQETQYF. The CDR3 nucleotides read TGTGCCAGCAGCTTCGGACTGGGGGGGTTCCAAGAGACCCAGTACTTC.